Shown below are 18 T cell receptor beta chains from a single sample sequenced in a study of post-analysis software for immune sequencing data. Unique molecular identifiers were built into the TCR beta cDNA libraries. MiXCR was run by TCRdb on the PCR reads, yielding one entry per CDR3 protein. The sample consists of hundreds of thousands of distinct CDR3 sequences, 53% of them appearing once. These receptors' targets are unknown. Points from the study as a whole: With TRBV5-6, TRBV5-1 and TRBV20-1 included, about five TRBV segments were more frequent in patients than in controls.

The sample consisted of blood. The receptors stem from a girl between 5 and 17 years old with multiple sclerosis.

This clonotype was recorded only once. The chain employs TRBV6-1 and TRBJ2-7; D is tentatively TRBD1 or TRBD2 (5 bases each). V lost 6 bases and J 6 bases, leaving 12 bases between the germline ends. The CDR3 runs to 12 residues. Germline CDR1 reads MNHNS; CDR2 reads SASEGT. This CDR3 reads CASSGTPIEQYF. The DNA for the CDR3 is TGTGCCAGCAGCGGGACCCCGATCGAGCAGTACTTC.

The chain employs TRBV5-4 and TRBJ2-3; D is possibly TRBD2 (6 bases). The CDR3 has 15 amino acids. Trimming cost V 2 bases and J 0 bases, with 10 bases left between them. The germline V gene has CDR1 SGHNT and CDR2 YYREEE (reference sequence). This CDR3 reads CASSLPGLSTDTQYF. The CDR3 bases are TGTGCCAGCAGCTTACCGGGACTCAGCACAGATACGCAGTATTTT.

The chain has TRBV18 and TRBJ2-7, with 9 bases aligning to TRBD2. The CDR3 consists of 15 residues. V lost 0 bases and J lost 2; bases outside the gene matches: 2. Germline assignment: CDR1 KGHSH and CDR2 LQKENI. The CDR3 coding sequence is TGTGCCAGCTCACCACCGGTAGCGGGGGCCTACGAGCAGTACTTC. It codes for CASSPPVAGAYEQYF.

The chain joins TRBV5-1 to TRBJ2-3, with 9 bases aligning to TRBD1. The V gene's germline CDR1 is SGHRS and CDR2 YFSETQ. This CDR3 spans 17 amino acids. V lost 4 bases, J lost 3 bases, and 12 bases stayed unmatched. The DNA for the CDR3 is TGCGCCAGCAGCCCACCTTCGACAGGGGGAAGGACAGATACGCAGTATTTT. Translation gives CASSPPSTGGRTDTQYF.

The V and J genes are TRBV12-3 or TRBV12-4 and TRBJ2-2; 9 bases align to TRBD2. Trimming took 1 base from V and 5 from J; bases not matched to a gene: 2. The CDR3 spans 15 residues. The CDR3, as DNA: TGTGCCAGCAGTTTAGTAGCGGGAGATACCGGGGAGCTGTTTTTT. The encoded protein is CASSLVAGDTGELFF.

This chain links TRBV11-2 with TRBJ2-5; 13 bases are a match to TRBD2. V trimming: 1 base; J trimming: 6 bases; junction bases outside the gene matches: 2. Germline V gives CDR1 SGHAT, CDR2 FQNNGV. CDR3 length: 15 amino acids. CDR3: CASSLGGLAGKTQYF. The CDR3 nucleotides are TGTGCCAGCAGCTTAGGGGGACTAGCGGGAAAGACCCAGTACTTC. The full variable domain, its missing parts supplied by reference TRBV11-2 and TRBJ2-5, is EAGVAQSPRYKIIEKRQSVAFWCNPISGHATLYWYQQILGQGPKLLIQFQNNGVVDDSQLPKDRFSAERLKGVDSTLKIQPAKLEDSAVYLCASSLGGLAGKTQYFGPGTRLLVL.

The V and J genes are TRBV6-5 and TRBJ1-2; 9 bases map to TRBD1. This CDR3 has 14 residues. Trimming at V came to 7 bases and at J to 4 bases, leaving 7 bases not matched to a gene. In germline, CDR1 is MNHEY, CDR2 SVGAGI. The CDR3 here is CASNPADRGYGYTF. DNA of the CDR3: TGTGCCAGCAACCCAGCGGACAGGGGCTATGGCTACACCTTC.

Only a few counts were recorded for this clonotype. This chain uses TRBV20-1 with TRBJ1-5; D is perhaps TRBD1 (5 bases). The CDR3 has 13 amino acids. CDR1 is DFQATT and CDR2 is SNEGSKA in the germline V gene (reference sequence). The germline V and J ends were trimmed by 3 bases and 2 bases, with 8 bases remaining between them. Here the CDR3 reads CSASWGGNQPQHF. The CDR3 region has the DNA TGCAGTGCTAGTTGGGGCGGCAATCAGCCCCAGCATTTT.

The table lists this clonotype with a count of one. This chain uses TRBV6-4 with TRBJ2-1; D is unresolved. The end of the DNA fits TRBJ2-7 better, so the J call may be wrong. Per germline, CDR1 MRHNA and CDR2 SNTAGT. The CDR3 contains 14 residues. The CDR3 DNA reads TGTGCCAGCAGTGACAGAAAAACTGATCGCGAGCAGTACTTC. Residues: CASSDRKTDREQYF.

The V and J genes are TRBV6-2 or TRBV6-3 and TRBJ2-1, with 7 bases matching TRBD1. This CDR3 contains 13 residues. Trimming removed 6 bases from V and 8 bases from J; junction bases left unmatched: 7. The germline V gene has CDR1 MNHEY and CDR2 SVGEGT. The DNA for the CDR3 is TGTGCCAGCAGCGAGACTCAGGGGGATGAGCAGTTCTTC. It yields the protein CASSETQGDEQFF.

To note about this clonotype: This may come from a read error, since a much larger clone is one base off. The chain combines TRBV6-2 or TRBV6-3 with TRBJ2-3; no clear D gene. CDR1 is MNHEY, CDR2 SVGEGT, per germline. The CDR3 is 12 amino acids. DNA for the CDR3: TGTGCCAGCAGTTACCGAGGAGATATGCAGTATTTT. Its translation: CASSYRGDMQYF.

V and J are TRBV3-1 and TRBJ2-1; 9 nucleotides agree with TRBD2. This CDR3 spans 17 amino acids. CDR1 and CDR2 (germline): LGHDT, YNNKEL (reference sequence). Losses at the gene ends were 2 bases for V and 2 bases for J; bases not matched to a gene: 7. The CDR3 spells CASSQRFAGGPYNEQFF. CDR3 DNA: TGTGCCAGCAGCCAAAGGTTCGCGGGAGGGCCCTACAATGAGCAGTTCTTC.

This clonotype was found once. This sequence joins TRBV7-9 and TRBJ2-4; no clear D. V lost 7 bases and J lost 3, with 16 bases in between. Germline CDR1 reads SEHNR; CDR2 reads FQNEAQ (reference sequence). The CDR3 runs to 15 residues. The CDR3 protein is CASTTPQVDKNIQYF. The CDR3 bases are TGTGCCAGCACCACCCCGCAGGTCGACAAAAACATTCAGTACTTC.

V gene TRBV6-5 combines with J gene TRBJ2-1; 8 bases are a match to TRBD1. The germline V gene encodes CDR1 MNHEY and CDR2 SVGAGI. The V segment lost 5 bases and the J segment 3 bases; nucleotides outside the gene matches: 3. CDR3 length: 14 residues. CDR3 loop: CASSRQGIYNEQFF. The CDR3 nucleotides are TGTGCCAGCAGTAGACAGGGGATCTACAATGAGCAGTTCTTC.

The V call is TRBV5-1, the J call TRBJ2-7; D assignment may be TRBD1 or TRBD2 (5 bases each). The V end lost 0 bases, the J end lost 1 base, and 11 bases lay between the germline ends. This CDR3 comprises 15 residues. Germline V gene data show CDR1 as SGHRS and CDR2 as YFSETQ. This CDR3 reads CASSLDWDQSYEQYF. The CDR3 region has the DNA TGCGCCAGCAGCTTGGACTGGGACCAGTCCTACGAGCAGTACTTC.

This clonotype was recorded a few times. This chain connects TRBV18 to TRBJ2-7; unclear D gene. V was trimmed by 2 bases and J by 1 base, leaving 6 bases between them. In germline, CDR1 is KGHSH, CDR2 LQKENI. The CDR3 loop spans 13 amino acids. The chain's CDR3 is CASSPEVSYEQYF. The CDR3 bases are TGTGCCAGCTCACCAGAGGTTTCCTACGAGCAGTACTTC. The whole variable domain, filled in from reference TRBV18 and TRBJ2-7, reads NAGVMQNPRHLVRRRGQEARLRCSPMKGHSHVYWYRQLPEEGLKFMVYLQKENIIDESGMPKERFSAEFPKEGPSILRIQQVVRGDSAAYFCASSPEVSYEQYFGPGTRLTVT.

The rearrangement uses TRBV7-3 and TRBJ1-2, with 7 bases that match TRBD1. This CDR3 contains 15 residues. V lost 3 bases, J lost 7 bases, and 11 bases stayed unmatched. CDR1 is SGHTA and CDR2 is FQGTGA in the germline V gene. The CDR3 region has the DNA TGTGCCAGCAGCTTGGGTTCTACAGGGGTGGGTGGCTACACCTTC. Translated: CASSLGSTGVGGYTF.

As for this clonotype: A junction boundary mismatches the germline segment, possibly from a read error. The rearrangement joins TRBV9 to TRBJ2-3; D not resolved. Looked up from germline, CDR1 is SGDLS and CDR2 is YYNGEE. CDR3 length: 12 residues. CDR3 residues: CASSVAADAQYF. In DNA form, the CDR3 reads TGTGCCAGCAGCGTAGCGGCAGATGCGCAGTATTTT.